Many counts were recorded for the clone carrying this T cell receptor beta chain. This CDR3 has 15 amino acids. V was pared by 2 bases and J by 7 bases, with 15 bases between. The entry originates in a study of early T cells in non-severe SARS-CoV-2 infection. Study-level information: The authors sequenced bulk RNA from unsorted whole blood, leaving chains unpaired.

TCRdb analysed the 5' RACE reads with MiXCR anew, one entry per CDR3 protein. The sample contains tens of thousands of distinct CDR3 sequences, 15% to 20% of which appear only once. The receptor was isolated from an adult who was a healthcare worker with PCR-confirmed SARS-CoV-2 infection or an uninfected control (not recorded which). This chain connects TRBV12-3 or TRBV12-4 to TRBJ1-5; possibly TRBD1 for D (6 bases). This material consisted of whole blood, taken at baseline. Here the CDR3 reads CASSLRQGNIQPQHF. The CDR3 nucleotides read TGTGCCAGCAGTTTACGCCAGGGGAACATCCAGCCCCAGCATTTT.